The clone carrying this T cell receptor (beta chain) was counted at least ten times. This sample was included in a study of response to subunit inactivated influenza vaccine. The V gene end was trimmed by 5 bases and the J gene end by 4 bases; junction bases not matched to a gene: 6. The CDR3 contains 15 residues. TCRdb redid the calling of the RT-PCR reads with MiXCR, one entry per CDR3 protein. Of around 500,000 distinct CDR3 sequences in the sample, approximately 11% were seen once. This clonotype was sampled from a man aged 45 to 65 who received an inactivated influenza vaccine. The chain recombines TRBV12-3 or TRBV12-4 with TRBJ2-2; 8 nucleotides match TRBD1. Material: PBMCs from blood, obtained about 40 days after vaccination. DNA of the CDR3: TGTGCCAGCAGTGTCTCCAGGGGGCGCACCGGGGAGCTGTTTTTT. Residues: CASSVSRGRTGELFF.